Shown below are 16 T cell receptor beta chains from a single sample sequenced in a study of lymphopenia after photon versus proton radiotherapy. Repertoires were generated with immunoSEQ multiplex PCR, while TCRdb's copy carries only in-frame clones and drops some. In the table there are about 12,000 clones, 70% to 90% of which are singletons. The sample here was peripheral blood, taken from a patient treated with proton-based radiotherapy. The receptors derive from a man aged 55 to 70 with pancreatic cancer.

This chain joins TRBV19 and TRBJ1-1; D not certain. The germline V gene has CDR1 LNHDA and CDR2 SQIVND (reference sequence). This CDR3 has 11 residues. The V end was cut by 6 bases, the J end by 5 bases, with 7 bases between. The CDR3 protein is CASRGRTEAFF. The CDR3 bases are TGTGCCAGTAGGGGAAGGACTGAAGCTTTCTTT. The variable domain in full, completed from reference TRBV19 and TRBJ1-1, reads DGGITQSPKYLFRKEGQNVTLSCEQNLNHDAMYWYRQDPGQGLRLIYYSQIVNDFQKGDIAEGYSVSREKKESFPLTVTSAQKNPTAFYLCASRGRTEAFFGQGTRLTVV.

V is TRBV6-6 and J is TRBJ2-1; weak D call: TRBD2 (6 bases). The ends were cut back, 8 bases at V and 8 bases at J, with 16 bases in the middle. Germline values: CDR1 MNHNY, CDR2 SVGAGI (reference sequence). There are 13 residues in the CDR3. CDR3 DNA: TGTGCCAGCTCACGACTAGAGTCGGATGAGCAGTTCTTC. Residues: CASSRLESDEQFF.

In this sample, this clone turned up once. In nucleotides, the CDR3 is TGTGCCGCGGCGGGTCGGGACACCGGGGAGCTGTTTTTT. This encodes CAAAGRDTGELFF. V gene TRBV28 combines with J gene TRBJ2-2; weak D call: TRBD2 (5 bases). The CDR3 length is 13 residues. Germline V gene data show CDR1 as MDHEN and CDR2 as SYDVKM. The V and J ends lost 11 bases and 3 bases respectively, with 13 bases between them.

The chain joins TRBV7-9 to TRBJ2-2; D might be TRBD2 (5 bases). V lost 5 bases to trimming and J lost 2 bases, with 12 bases between them. CDR3 length: 15 residues. Germline CDR1 and CDR2: SEHNR and FQNEAQ (reference sequence). The CDR3, as DNA: TGTGCCAGCAGCCATCACGGGGTAAACACCGGGGAGCTGTTTTTT. This encodes CASSHHGVNTGELFF. Filled out from reference TRBV7-9 and TRBJ2-2, the complete variable domain reads DTGVSQNPRHKITKRGQNVTFRCDPISEHNRLYWYRQTLGQGPEFLTYFQNEAQLEKSRLLSDRFSAERPKGSFSTLEIQRTEQGDSAMYLCASSHHGVNTGELFFGEGSRLTVL.

The chain joins TRBV25-1 to TRBJ1-2, with 7 nucleotides matching TRBD1. CDR3 length equals 13 residues. The junction had 6 bases not matched to a gene; V was cut back by 5 bases and J by 6 bases. Germline values: CDR1 MGHDK, CDR2 SYGVNS. The CDR3 sequence: CASSRDSLDGYTF. The DNA for the CDR3 is TGTGCCAGCAGTCGGGACAGTCTGGATGGCTACACCTTC.

The chain links TRBV7-9 to TRBJ1-1, with D unresolved. Germline CDR1 reads SEHNR; CDR2 reads FQNEAQ (reference sequence). V was clipped by 2 bases and J by 5 bases, with 12 bases between them. The CDR3 length is 14 residues. CDR3 sequence reads: CASSLPVWGTEAFF. The CDR3 DNA reads as TGTGCCAGCAGCTTACCGGTTTGGGGAACTGAAGCTTTCTTT.

The chain recombines TRBV19 with TRBJ2-1, with TRBD1 matching 7 bases. This CDR3 has 16 residues. V lost 2 bases and J lost 5; bases outside the gene matches: 9. Germline CDR1 and CDR2: LNHDA and SQIVND (reference sequence). The CDR3 sequence: CASSISGDSLNNEQFF. In nucleotides, the CDR3 is TGTGCCAGTAGTATATCTGGGGACAGCTTAAACAATGAGCAGTTCTTC.

The genes are TRBV6-5 and TRBJ2-3; D uncertain. CDR3 size: 13 residues. Germline-derived CDR1 and CDR2 are MNHEY and SVGAGI. Trimming removed 9 bases at V and 2 bases at J, with 12 bases between. This CDR3 is CASRVSLTDTQYF. The CDR3 coding sequence is TGTGCCAGTAGAGTGAGCCTCACAGATACGCAGTATTTT.

The V call is TRBV28, the J call TRBJ2-3; D might be TRBD1 (6 bases). The germline CDR1 and CDR2 sequences are MDHEN and SYDVKM. The CDR3 length is 12 residues. The germline V and J ends were trimmed by 5 bases and 10 bases, with 13 bases remaining between them. CDR3: CASSPPRGPQYF. In nucleotides, the CDR3 is TGTGCCAGCAGTCCCCCCAGGGGCCCGCAGTATTTT.

The V call is TRBV7-2, the J call TRBJ2-7; 8 nucleotides agree with TRBD2. This CDR3 contains 15 residues. Trimming removed 5 bases from V and 2 bases from J; junction bases left unmatched: 8. CDR1 and CDR2 from the germline V gene are SGHTA and FQGNSA. Here the CDR3 DNA reads TGTGCCAGCAGCCGCCAAAGCGGGGGACCCTACGAGCAGTACTTC. Amino acid sequence: CASSRQSGGPYEQYF.

V is TRBV5-6 and J is TRBJ2-2, with D maybe TRBD2 (6 bases). Germline V gene data show CDR1 as SGHDT and CDR2 as YYEEEE. The V gene lost 7 bases and the J gene lost 6 bases, with 13 bases spanning the gap. The CDR3 loop spans 13 amino acids. The CDR3 protein is CASGRGGAGELFF. As DNA, the CDR3 is TGTGCCAGCGGACGGGGAGGAGCCGGGGAGCTGTTTTTT.

The chain is built from TRBV7-6 and TRBJ2-3, with 9 bases fitting TRBD1. CDR1 is SGHVS and CDR2 is FNYEAQ in the germline V gene. This CDR3 has 16 residues. Trimming cost V 5 bases and J 8 bases; bases outside gene matches: 14. CDR3 DNA sequence: TGTGCCAGCAGCCTAATTCCGGGACAGGGAATTGCTACGCAGTATTTT. It encodes CASSLIPGQGIATQYF.

The table lists this clone with a few counts. This chain connects TRBV27 to TRBJ2-2; no clear D gene. V was cut by 5 bases and J by 8 bases, with 9 bases left in between. There are 12 residues in the CDR3. Germline V gives CDR1 MNHEY, CDR2 SMNVEV (reference sequence). The CDR3 loop reads CASSTKVGELFF. The CDR3 DNA reads as TGTGCCAGCAGTACAAAGGTGGGGGAGCTGTTTTTT.

The genes are TRBV30 and TRBJ1-4; 7 nucleotides agree with TRBD1. This CDR3 region has 15 residues. With 3 bases clipped from V and 7 bases from J, the junction kept 11 bases outside the gene matches. Germline loops: CDR1 GTSNPN, CDR2 SVGIG (reference sequence). The CDR3: CAWRAWDSSIEKLFF. The DNA of the CDR3 is TGTGCCTGGAGGGCCTGGGACAGCTCAATTGAAAAACTGTTTTTT.

In its sample, this clone was seen a few times. The chain recombines TRBV6-5 with TRBJ1-2; D remains ambiguous. CDR1 MNHEY and CDR2 SVGAGI come from the germline V gene. Trimming stripped 2 bases from V and 8 bases from J, with 9 bases between. The CDR3 is 12 residues long. For the CDR3, the DNA is TGTGCCAGCAGTTACGCCGCGGGGGGCTACACCTTC. It translates to CASSYAAGGYTF.

This sequence joins TRBV5-1 and TRBJ2-1; D is unresolved. V gave up 3 bases and J gave up 0 bases, with 16 bases separating them. The germline V gene encodes CDR1 SGHRS and CDR2 YFSETQ. The CDR3 loop spans 17 amino acids. This chain's CDR3 is CASSSSGWAISYNEQFF. In DNA, the CDR3 is TGCGCCAGCAGCTCGTCCGGGTGGGCGATCTCCTACAATGAGCAGTTCTTC. Full variable domain (remainder filled in from reference TRBV5-1 and TRBJ2-1): KAGVTQTPRYLIKTRGQQVTLSCSPISGHRSVSWYQQTPGQGLQFLFEYFSETQRNKGNFPGRFSGRQFSNSRSEMNVSTLELGDSALYLCASSSSGWAISYNEQFFGPGTRLTVL.